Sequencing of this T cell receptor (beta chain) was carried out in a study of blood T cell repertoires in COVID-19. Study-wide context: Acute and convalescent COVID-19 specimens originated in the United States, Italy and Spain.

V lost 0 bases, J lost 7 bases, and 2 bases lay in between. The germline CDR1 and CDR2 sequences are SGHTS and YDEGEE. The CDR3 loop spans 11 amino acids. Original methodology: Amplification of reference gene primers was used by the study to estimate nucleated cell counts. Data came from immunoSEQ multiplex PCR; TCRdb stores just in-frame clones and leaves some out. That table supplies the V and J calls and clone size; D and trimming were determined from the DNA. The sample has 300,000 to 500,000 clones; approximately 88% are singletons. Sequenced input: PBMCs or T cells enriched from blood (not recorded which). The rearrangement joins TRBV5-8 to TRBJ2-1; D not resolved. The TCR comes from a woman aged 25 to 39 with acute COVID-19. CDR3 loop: CASSLANEQFF. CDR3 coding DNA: TGTGCCAGCAGCTTGGCAAATGAGCAGTTCTTC.